This entry is about one TCR beta chain. A Seattle source enrolled patients during active infection and followed them longitudinally. In the authors' methods: Amplifying reference gene primers gave estimates of nucleated cell counts. Assay: immunoSEQ multiplex PCR; the TCRdb copy retains only in-frame clones and omits some. The V and J calls and clone size are taken from that table; D and trimming were inferred from the DNA. The sample lists about 180,000 clones, 80% to 90% occurring once. The sample originates from a study of blood T cell repertoires in COVID-19. Study-level information: COVID-19 samples collected from the United States, Italy and Spain covered acute and convalescent phases. In each case, the material was cDNA or gDNA derived from T cells, B-cell-depleted T cells, or PBMCs.

Germline V CDR1 and CDR2: LGHDT, YNNKEL (reference sequence). This CDR3 is built from 18 residues. J lost 8 bases, V lost 4 bases, and 17 bases had no gene match. This sequence originates from an elderly woman with COVID-19, enrolled during active disease. This chain joins TRBV3-1 (or the pseudogene TRBV3-2) and TRBJ1-4, with 9 positions matching TRBD1. Material for sequencing was peripheral blood. CDR3 sequence: CASSPGQGREGGGEKLFF. For the CDR3, the DNA is TGTGCCAGCAGCCCCGGACAGGGGAGGGAAGGCGGGGGAGAAAAACTGTTTTTT.